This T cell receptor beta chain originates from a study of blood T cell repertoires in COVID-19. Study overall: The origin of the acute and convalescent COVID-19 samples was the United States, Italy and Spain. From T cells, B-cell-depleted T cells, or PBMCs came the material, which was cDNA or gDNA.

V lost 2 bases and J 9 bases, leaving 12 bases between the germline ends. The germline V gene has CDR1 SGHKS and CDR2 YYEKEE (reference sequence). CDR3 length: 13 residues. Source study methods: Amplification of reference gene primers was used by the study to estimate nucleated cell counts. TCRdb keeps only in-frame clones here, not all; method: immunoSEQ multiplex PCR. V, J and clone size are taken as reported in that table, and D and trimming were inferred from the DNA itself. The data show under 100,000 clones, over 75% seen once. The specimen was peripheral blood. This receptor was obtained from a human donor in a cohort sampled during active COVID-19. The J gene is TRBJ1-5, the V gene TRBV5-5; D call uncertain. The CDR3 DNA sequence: TGTGCCAGCAGCTTTGAGATCTTCACGCCCCAGCATTTT. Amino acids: CASSFEIFTPQHF.